What follows are 22 T cell receptor beta chains derived from one specimen sequenced in a study of blood T cell repertoires in COVID-19. Libraries were prepared by immunoSEQ multiplex PCR; TCRdb keeps only in-frame clonotypes and omits some of them. Of around 250,000 clones in the sample, around 82% were seen once. Material: peripheral blood. These receptors were collected from a woman in her late teens or twenties with acute or convalescent COVID-19.

V is TRBV10-3 and J is TRBJ1-1; D remains unclear. This CDR3 region has 17 residues. Germline CDR1 ENHRY, CDR2 SYGVKD. Trimming cost V 8 bases and J 0 bases, with 22 bases left between them. The CDR3 is CAIRREIVINMNTEAFF. CDR3 nucleotides: TGTGCCATCCGCCGGGAGATAGTAATAAATATGAACACTGAAGCTTTCTTT.

The V and J genes are TRBV5-4 and TRBJ2-7, with TRBD2 identical over 9 bases. Germline CDR1 reads SGHNT; CDR2 reads YYREEE (reference sequence). The CDR3 loop spans 15 amino acids. Trimming took 0 bases from V and 3 from J; bases not matched to a gene: 4. CDR3: CASSLGPSGDYEQYF. The DNA for the CDR3 is TGTGCCAGCAGCTTGGGGCCTAGCGGGGACTACGAGCAGTACTTC. Full variable domain (remainder filled in from reference TRBV5-4 and TRBJ2-7): ETGVTQSPTHLIKTRGQQVTLRCSSQSGHNTVSWYQQALGQGPQFIFQYYREEENGRGNFPPRFSGLQFPNYSSELNVNALELDDSALYLCASSLGPSGDYEQYFGPGTRLTVT.

This chain joins TRBV3-1 (or the pseudogene TRBV3-2) and TRBJ2-5; D call uncertain. The CDR3 totals 16 residues. V was trimmed by 0 bases and J by 1 base, leaving 12 bases between them. CDR1 and CDR2 from the germline V gene are LGHDT and YNNKEL (reference sequence). Here the CDR3 reads CASSQDRRHLQETQYF. CDR3 nucleotide sequence: TGTGCCAGCAGCCAAGATCGGCGGCACCTCCAAGAGACCCAGTACTTC.

The CDR3 protein is CASSLPRGSAANYGYTF. The CDR3 DNA is TGTGCCAGCAGCCTCCCCCGGGGGTCCGCGGCTAACTATGGCTACACCTTC. This chain joins TRBV13 and TRBJ1-2; maybe TRBD1 (5 bases). This CDR3 is 17 amino acids long. V was trimmed by 5 bases and J by 0 bases, leaving 19 bases between them. Germline V gene lookup returns CDR1 PRHDT and CDR2 FYEKMQ (reference sequence).

The chain carries TRBV4-3 and TRBJ1-2; tentative D call: TRBD1 (6 bases). The CDR3 spans 15 residues. Germline CDR1 reads LGHNA; CDR2 reads YSLEER. Trimming removed 1 base from V and 4 bases from J, with 13 bases in between. The CDR3, as DNA: TGCGCCAGCAGCCAAGTTTTATCAGGGGCCTATGGCTACACCTTC. This encodes CASSQVLSGAYGYTF.

This sequence joins TRBV3-1 (or the pseudogene TRBV3-2) and TRBJ2-7; TRBD2 is a possible D gene (5 bases). Germline CDR1 reads LGHDT; CDR2 reads YNNKEL (reference sequence). CDR3 size: 16 residues. V dropped 0 bases and J dropped 0 bases, with 12 bases sitting between them. The CDR3 loop reads CASSQELVAVSYEQYF. CDR3 nucleotides: TGTGCCAGCAGCCAAGAACTAGTGGCGGTCTCCTACGAGCAGTACTTC.

The chain couples TRBV13 to TRBJ1-1; no clear D gene. The germline V and J ends were trimmed by 7 bases and 1 base, with 7 bases remaining between them. The CDR3 is made up of 12 amino acids. Germline CDR1 is PRHDT and CDR2 is FYEKMQ (reference sequence). The CDR3 here is CASTLGNTEAFF. In DNA form, the CDR3 reads TGTGCCAGCACCCTCGGGAACACTGAAGCTTTCTTT.

Details on this clone: An end of the junction does not agree with germline; a read error may underlie this. This rearrangement joins TRBV30 to TRBJ2-7; possible D gene TRBD2, 6 bases. The CDR3 sequence is 11 residues long. Germline CDR1 GTSNPN, CDR2 SVGIG (reference sequence). CDR3 nucleotide sequence: TGTGCCTGGAAAGATGTCGGGGGTCTACTCTTC. This codes for CAWKDVGGLLF. Filled out from reference TRBV30 and TRBJ2-7, the complete variable domain reads SQTIHQWPATLVQPVGSPLSLECTVEGTSNPNLYWYRQAAGRGLQLLFYSVGIGQISSEVPQNLSASRPQDRQFILSSKKLLLSDSGFYLCAWKDVGGLLFGPGTRLTVT.

This clone was recorded once. This chain uses TRBV3-1 (or the pseudogene TRBV3-2) with TRBJ2-5; 9 bases align to TRBD2. J lost 4 bases, V lost 0 bases, and 15 bases had no gene match. Germline V lookup: CDR1 LGHDT, CDR2 YNNKEL (reference sequence). The CDR3 spans 19 residues. CDR3 loop: CASSQDLPAGGPVRETQYF. In DNA form, the CDR3 reads TGTGCCAGCAGCCAAGATCTCCCGGCGGGAGGGCCGGTGCGAGAGACCCAGTACTTC.

V gene TRBV25-1 combines with J gene TRBJ2-7, with D perhaps TRBD1 (5 bases). The CDR3 extends over 15 amino acids. V was trimmed by 10 bases and J by 0 bases, leaving 19 bases between them. Germline V gene sequence: CDR1 MGHDK, CDR2 SYGVNS. CDR3 DNA sequence: TGTGCCAAAACCCACAGGCCGATTAGCTCCTACGAGCAGTACTTC. Translating gives CAKTHRPISSYEQYF.

The chain is built from TRBV11-2 and TRBJ2-1; TRBD2 matches 10 bases. The germline gives CDR1 SGHAT, CDR2 FQNNGV. The CDR3 totals 15 residues. The ends lost 4 bases at V and 2 bases at J; junction bases unmatched: 2. CDR3 residues: CASSSLAGAYNEQFF. In DNA, the CDR3 is TGTGCCAGCAGCTCGCTAGCGGGGGCCTACAATGAGCAGTTCTTC.

The chain couples TRBV7-2 to TRBJ2-1; unclear D gene. Trimming took 5 bases from V and 0 from J, leaving 11 bases between them. The germline CDR1 and CDR2 sequences are SGHTA and FQGNSA. The CDR3 has 15 residues. The CDR3: CASSPILSSYNEQFF. Written as DNA, the CDR3 is TGTGCCAGCAGCCCGATCTTGAGCTCCTACAATGAGCAGTTCTTC.

The V gene is TRBV5-6, the J gene TRBJ1-1, with 11 bases lining up with TRBD1. The CDR3 has 14 residues. The germline gives CDR1 SGHDT, CDR2 YYEEEE. The J segment lost 11 bases and the V segment lost 5 bases, leaving 11 bases of the junction unmatched. CDR3 DNA sequence: TGTGCCAGCAGTTCTAATTCGGACAGGGGGCTTGCTTTCTTT. This encodes CASSSNSDRGLAFF. The full variable domain, rest sourced from reference TRBV5-6 and TRBJ1-1, is DAGVTQSPTHLIKTRGQQVTLRCSPKSGHDTVSWYQQALGQGPQFIFQYYEEEERQRGNFPDRFSGHQFPNYSSELNVNALLLGDSALYLCASSSNSDRGLAFFGQGTRLTVV.

The CDR3 loop reads CASSLALSAYGYTF. In DNA form, the CDR3 reads TGTGCCAGCAGCTTAGCGCTATCAGCGTATGGCTACACCTTC. The J gene is TRBJ1-2, the V gene TRBV7-2; no clear D. V was trimmed by 0 bases and J by 5 bases, leaving 10 bases between them. Germline V gene sequence: CDR1 SGHTA, CDR2 FQGNSA. CDR3 length equals 14 residues. Variable domain in full (rest from reference TRBV7-2 and TRBJ1-2): GAGVSQSPSNKVTEKGKDVELRCDPISGHTALYWYRQSLGQGLEFLIYFQGNSAPDKSGLPSDRFSAERTGGSVSTLTIQRTQQEDSAVYLCASSLALSAYGYTFGSGTRLTVV.

This sequence joins TRBV7-6 and TRBJ2-2; D is possibly TRBD2 (6 bases). Germline CDR1 reads SGHVS; CDR2 reads FNYEAQ. There are 15 residues in the CDR3. The V end was cut by 5 bases, the J end by 1 base, with 11 bases between. The CDR3 sequence is CASSLSGENTGELFF. In DNA, the CDR3 is TGTGCCAGCAGCCTGTCGGGGGAGAACACCGGGGAGCTGTTTTTT.

The gene calls are TRBV7-2 and TRBJ2-7, with D perhaps matching TRBD2 (5 bases). CDR3 length: 15 amino acids. The V end was cut by 7 bases, the J end by 6 bases, with 22 bases between. The V gene's germline CDR1 is SGHTA and CDR2 FQGNSA. The CDR3 sequence: CASTRGSGMWSEQYF. The CDR3 nucleotides are TGTGCCAGCACCCGCGGGTCGGGGATGTGGTCCGAGCAGTACTTC.

This chain connects TRBV13 to TRBJ2-1; D gene ambiguous. CDR3 length equals 15 residues. Germline V gene lookup returns CDR1 PRHDT and CDR2 FYEKMQ (reference sequence). With 2 bases removed from V and 2 bases from J, the gap between germline ends came to 10 bases. The CDR3 sequence is CASSLYGYPYNEQFF. The DNA for the CDR3 is TGTGCCAGCAGCTTATACGGGTACCCCTACAATGAGCAGTTCTTC.

The J gene is TRBJ2-7, the V gene TRBV7-2, with TRBD1 matching 9 bases. The ends lost 4 bases at V and 6 bases at J; junction bases unmatched: 16. Germline-derived CDR1 and CDR2 are SGHTA and FQGNSA. CDR3 size: 17 residues. Written as DNA, the CDR3 is TGTGCCAGCAGCTCTAGAACGGGACAGGGAATTTCGTCCGAGCAGTACTTC. Protein sequence: CASSSRTGQGISSEQYF.

This sequence joins TRBV29-1 and TRBJ2-5; 11 positions agree with TRBD2. The CDR3 extends over 15 amino acids. Unmatched junction bases numbered 8, after V lost 3 bases and J lost 5 bases. Germline V gene sequence: CDR1 SQVTM, CDR2 ANQGSEA. The CDR3 spells CSVDGSGRAGETQYF. CDR3 bases: TGCAGCGTTGATGGTAGCGGGAGGGCTGGGGAGACCCAGTACTTC.

CDR3 in amino acids: CAYTAGGGSPLHF. The CDR3 region has the DNA TGTGCCTACACCGCCGGGGGAGGTTCACCCCTCCACTTT. The J gene is TRBJ1-6, the V gene TRBV30; tentatively, D is TRBD1 (5 bases). Trimming stripped 7 bases from V and 9 bases from J, with 16 bases between. Germline V gives CDR1 GTSNPN, CDR2 SVGIG (reference sequence). The CDR3 length is 13 residues.

The rearrangement joins TRBV27 to TRBJ1-5, with TRBD1 matching over 8 bases. The trim removed 4 bases at V and 7 bases at J, leaving 9 bases unmatched. Germline V gene sequence: CDR1 MNHEY, CDR2 SMNVEV (reference sequence). This CDR3 is 15 amino acids long. CDR3 sequence reads: CASSWAGGMGQPQHF. For the CDR3, the DNA is TGTGCCAGCAGTTGGGCAGGGGGCATGGGACAGCCCCAGCATTTT.

The chain combines TRBV5-6 with TRBJ2-1; TRBD2 is a possible D gene (5 bases). The germline gives CDR1 SGHDT, CDR2 YYEEEE. V was shortened by 0 bases and J by 3 bases, with 13 bases between the two germline ends. This CDR3 region has 16 residues. CDR3 bases: TGTGCCAGCAGCTTGGGGGGTGGGAGTTACTACAATGAGCAGTTCTTC. This codes for CASSLGGGSYYNEQFF.